This T cell receptor beta chain stems from a study of blood T cells in healthy people across ages (dated by TCRdb to 2015 to 2017). The study in broad terms: In model experiments, template switching captured about one uniquely barcoded TCR beta cDNA molecule for every two T cells. Using deep sequencing normalized with unique cDNA molecular identifiers, the study measured how TCR beta repertoire diversity changes with age. Donors were grouped into four age groups: young (average approximately 16 years), middle-aged (around 39), aged (over 55) and long-lived (approximately 78). To avoid experimental bias, donors of different ages were distributed randomly across sequencing lanes. For two donors (one aged 18 to 30 and one aged 80 or older), the study analyzed two additional independent replicas of 1 million unique cDNA reads from the same blood draw.

The method was 5' RACE. The instrument was an Illumina HiSeq 2500. A second PCR of roughly 6 to 11 cycles was performed with a sample-barcoded 5' primer and a J-beta primer mix. A unique molecular identifier was introduced onto each TCR beta cDNA molecule by a template-switch 5' adaptor carrying 12 random nucleotides. Each sample yielded at least 3 million CDR3-containing paired-end reads. First-strand cDNA synthesis was performed from all RNA using the Mint cDNA synthesis kit, with priming by a TRBC-specific oligonucleotide. All cDNA was treated with uracil-DNA glycosylase and then went through a first 18-cycle PCR with the universal primers M1SS and BC2_uni_R. Processing in the source paper ran as follows. For normalization, 1 million high-quality reads, each with a distinct molecular identifier, were randomly selected from each sample. Instead of being binned into consensus sequences, reads that shared molecular identifiers were thrown out. CDR3 identification, clonotype clustering and error correction used MiTCR with a Q25 quality threshold and the strictest error-elimination algorithm. Lower-bound total TCR beta diversity was estimated with a nonparametric unseen species model using Euler transformation. TCRdb took the public reads, trimmed them with fastp at Q25, ran MiXCR for clone calling and kept in-frame beta chains. Under each unique CDR3 protein, matching rows form one entry showing the most common genes and DNA. V and J calls and clone size were set by TCRdb, not the authors. Within this sample are under 950,000 distinct CDR3 sequences, with about 24% of them counted one time only. The ten largest clones take up around 21% of the sample.

V was cut back by 8 bases and J by 0 bases, leaving a gap of 16 bases between them. The CDR3 runs 15 amino acids, cysteine and phenylalanine included. Only the CDR3 region is kept as DNA, spanning 45 bases read in frame from base 1. Taken from the germline V gene (reference sequence), the CDR1 and CDR2 loops are LNHDA and SQIVND. Study-wide findings and limitations: Because donor CMV infection status was unknown, age-related changes in expanded clonotypes were potentially confounded. Because profiling used bulk unsorted PBMCs, naive and antigen-experienced compartments could not be compared conclusively. There was a strong correlation between observed TCR beta diversity and the percentage of naive T cells measured by flow cytometry. Estimates of total diversity from one million sequenced T cells were regarded as lower bounds and underestimates. Compared with the aged group, more naive CD4+ T cells, fewer expanded clones and increased TCR diversity were shown by the long-lived group, suggesting age selection. As age increased, observed TCR beta diversity per million T cells dropped in a roughly linear way, and a significant reduction was already evident by age 40.

The donors were roughly 40 Caucasian individuals from Russia, aged roughly 6 to 90 years, who were systemically healthy. Ten milliliters of peripheral blood were drawn from each donor into EDTA-treated Vacutainer tubes. Ficoll-Paque density-gradient centrifugation was used to isolate PBMCs, with at least 6 million per sample. Total RNA, at least 6 micrograms per sample, was extracted from PBMCs with Trizol reagent. For every donor, flow cytometry on a PBMC aliquot measured the percentage of naive CD45RAhigh/CD27high T cells. As to this clonotype: Its antigen is not yet known. Within one base of it there is no much larger clone, and no base qualities were kept.

In this chain, TRBV19 is recombined with TRBJ1-1; the D gene is unclear. The sequencing sample was made of blood. The clonotype was recovered from a man aged 65-85 years in good health. The CDR3 in this case is CASCRRPGVNTEAFF. The DNA sequence is given as TGTGCCAGTTGTCGAAGACCCGGGGTGAACACTGAAGCTTTCTTT.